The T cell receptor (beta chain) under discussion was sequenced for a study of T cell responses to AZD1222 COVID-19 vaccine. The wider study: Analyses pooled second doses at about 4 or about 12 weeks. Study-wide results and limits: As reported, nearly half of all spike-specific TCRs target variant regions that are unmutated. Clonal diversity may have been underestimated, and the donors were mostly white British, with more females than males.

As concerns this clone: Its antigen is undetermined.

Between the trimmed V and J ends, which lost 0 bases and 5 bases, there was a span of 11 bases. The germline gives CDR1 SGHRS, CDR2 YFSETQ. The CDR3 consists of 14 residues. Profiled with immunoSEQ multiplex PCR; TCRdb holds only in-frame clones, not every one. The sample has 100,000 to 150,000 clones; about 87% are singletons. The source was peripheral blood, collected on day 0 of AZD1222 vaccination. The origin of this receptor is an adult in good health. The chain has TRBV5-1 and TRBJ2-5; tentatively, D is TRBD2 (5 bases). The CDR3 loop reads CASSLGTRGETQYF. CDR3 nucleotide sequence: TGCGCCAGCAGCTTGGGGACTCGAGGTGAGACCCAGTACTTC.